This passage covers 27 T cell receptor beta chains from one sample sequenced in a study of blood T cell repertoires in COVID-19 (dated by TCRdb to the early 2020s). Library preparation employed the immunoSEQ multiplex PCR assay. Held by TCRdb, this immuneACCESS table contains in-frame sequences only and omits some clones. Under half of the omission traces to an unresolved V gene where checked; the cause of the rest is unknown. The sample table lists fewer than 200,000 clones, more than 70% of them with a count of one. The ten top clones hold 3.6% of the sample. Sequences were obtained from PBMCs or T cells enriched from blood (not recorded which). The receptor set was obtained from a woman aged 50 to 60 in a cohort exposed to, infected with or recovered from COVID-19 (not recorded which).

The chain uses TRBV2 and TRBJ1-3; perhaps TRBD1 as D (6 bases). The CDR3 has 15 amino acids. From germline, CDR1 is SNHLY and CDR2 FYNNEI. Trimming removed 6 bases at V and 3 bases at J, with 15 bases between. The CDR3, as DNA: TGTGCCAGCAGGCCAGGGGTGGGTTATGGAAACACCATATATTTT. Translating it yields CASRPGVGYGNTIYF.

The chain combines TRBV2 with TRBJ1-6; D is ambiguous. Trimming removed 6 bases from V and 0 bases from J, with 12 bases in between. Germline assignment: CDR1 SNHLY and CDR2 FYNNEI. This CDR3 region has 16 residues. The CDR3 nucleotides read TGTGCCAGCAGGGAACAACCGAGCTCCTATAATTCACCCCTCCACTTT. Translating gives CASREQPSSYNSPLHF.

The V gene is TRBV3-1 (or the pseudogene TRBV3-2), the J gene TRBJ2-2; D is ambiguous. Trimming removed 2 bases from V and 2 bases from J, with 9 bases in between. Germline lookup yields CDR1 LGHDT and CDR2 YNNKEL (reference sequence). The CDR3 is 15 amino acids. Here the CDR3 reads CASSQKRGNTGELFF. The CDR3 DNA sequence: TGTGCCAGCAGCCAAAAAAGAGGAAACACCGGGGAGCTGTTTTTT.

CDR3 nucleotide sequence: TGCAGCGTAACAAAACAGGGGCTTTCCTACGAGCAGTACTTC. Translation: CSVTKQGLSYEQYF. The rearrangement links TRBV29-1 to TRBJ2-7; 7 nucleotides match TRBD1. Trimming cost V 6 bases and J 1 base; bases outside gene matches: 9. The length of the CDR3 is 14 residues. CDR1 and CDR2 from the germline V gene are SQVTM and ANQGSEA.

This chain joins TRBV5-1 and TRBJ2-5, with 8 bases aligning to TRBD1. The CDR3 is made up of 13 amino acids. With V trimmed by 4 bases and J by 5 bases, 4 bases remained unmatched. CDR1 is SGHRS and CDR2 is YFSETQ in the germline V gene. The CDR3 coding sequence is TGCGCCAGCAGCCCAGGGGGCGGCGAGACCCAGTACTTC. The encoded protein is CASSPGGGETQYF.

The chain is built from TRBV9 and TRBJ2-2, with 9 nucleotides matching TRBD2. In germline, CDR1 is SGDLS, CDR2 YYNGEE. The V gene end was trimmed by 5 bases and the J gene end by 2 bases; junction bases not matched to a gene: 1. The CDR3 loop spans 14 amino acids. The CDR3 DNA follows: TGTGCCAGCAGTCTAGCGGGAAACACCGGGGAGCTGTTTTTT. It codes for CASSLAGNTGELFF.

CDR3 in amino acids: CASGERSYNEQFF. Here the CDR3 DNA reads TGTGCCAGCGGAGAGCGCTCCTACAATGAGCAGTTCTTC. V and J are TRBV3-1 (or the pseudogene TRBV3-2) and TRBJ2-1; D is ambiguous. The CDR3 runs 13 residues. Germline CDR1 is LGHDT and CDR2 is YNNKEL (reference sequence). V gave up 8 bases and J gave up 0 bases, with 8 bases separating them.

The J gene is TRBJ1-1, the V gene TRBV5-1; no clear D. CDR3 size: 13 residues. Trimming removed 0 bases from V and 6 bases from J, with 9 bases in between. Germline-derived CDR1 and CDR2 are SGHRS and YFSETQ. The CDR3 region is CASSLAQPPEAFF. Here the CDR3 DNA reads TGCGCCAGCAGCTTGGCACAGCCCCCTGAAGCTTTCTTT. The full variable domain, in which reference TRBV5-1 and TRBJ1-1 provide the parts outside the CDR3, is KAGVTQTPRYLIKTRGQQVTLSCSPISGHRSVSWYQQTPGQGLQFLFEYFSETQRNKGNFPGRFSGRQFSNSRSEMNVSTLELGDSALYLCASSLAQPPEAFFGQGTRLTVV.

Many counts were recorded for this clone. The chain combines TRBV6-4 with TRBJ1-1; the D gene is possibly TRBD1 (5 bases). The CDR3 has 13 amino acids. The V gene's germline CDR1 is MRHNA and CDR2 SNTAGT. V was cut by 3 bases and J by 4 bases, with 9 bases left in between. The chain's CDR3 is CASSEGGSTEAFF. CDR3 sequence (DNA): TGTGCCAGCAGTGAGGGGGGGAGCACTGAAGCTTTCTTT.

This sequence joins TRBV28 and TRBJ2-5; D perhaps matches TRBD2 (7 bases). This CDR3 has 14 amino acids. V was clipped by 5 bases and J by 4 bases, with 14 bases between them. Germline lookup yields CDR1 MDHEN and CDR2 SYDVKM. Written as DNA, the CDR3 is TGTGCCAGCAGTGTGGGGGGGGCCCGAGAGACCCAGTACTTC. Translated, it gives CASSVGGARETQYF.

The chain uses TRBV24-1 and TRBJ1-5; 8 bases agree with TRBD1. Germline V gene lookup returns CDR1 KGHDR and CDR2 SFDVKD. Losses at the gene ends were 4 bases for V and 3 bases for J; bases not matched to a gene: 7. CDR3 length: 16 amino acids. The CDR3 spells CATSDPGQGPNQPQHF. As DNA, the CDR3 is TGTGCCACCAGTGACCCCGGACAGGGCCCCAATCAGCCCCAGCATTTT.

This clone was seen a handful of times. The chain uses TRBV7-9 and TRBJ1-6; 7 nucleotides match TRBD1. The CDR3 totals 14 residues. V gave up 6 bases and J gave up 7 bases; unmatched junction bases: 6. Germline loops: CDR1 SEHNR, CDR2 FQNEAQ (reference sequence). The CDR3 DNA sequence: TGTGCCAGCAGTTCCGGGACAGTGAATTCACCCCTCCACTTT. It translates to CASSSGTVNSPLHF. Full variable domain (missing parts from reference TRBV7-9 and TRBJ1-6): DTGVSQNPRHKITKRGQNVTFRCDPISEHNRLYWYRQTLGQGPEFLTYFQNEAQLEKSRLLSDRFSAERPKGSFSTLEIQRTEQGDSAMYLCASSSGTVNSPLHFGNGTRLTVT.

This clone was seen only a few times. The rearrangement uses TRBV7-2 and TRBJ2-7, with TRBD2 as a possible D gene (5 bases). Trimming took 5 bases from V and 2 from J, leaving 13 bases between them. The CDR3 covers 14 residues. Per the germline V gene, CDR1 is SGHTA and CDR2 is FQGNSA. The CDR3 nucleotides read TGTGCCAGCAGCCTTAACTCGGGGACCTACGAGCAGTACTTC. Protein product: CASSLNSGTYEQYF.

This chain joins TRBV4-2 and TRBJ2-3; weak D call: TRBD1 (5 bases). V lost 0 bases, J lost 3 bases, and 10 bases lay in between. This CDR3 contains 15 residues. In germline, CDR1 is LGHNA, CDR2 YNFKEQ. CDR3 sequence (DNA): TGTGCCAGCAGCCAAGATTGGCAGGGAACAGATACGCAGTATTTT. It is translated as CASSQDWQGTDTQYF.

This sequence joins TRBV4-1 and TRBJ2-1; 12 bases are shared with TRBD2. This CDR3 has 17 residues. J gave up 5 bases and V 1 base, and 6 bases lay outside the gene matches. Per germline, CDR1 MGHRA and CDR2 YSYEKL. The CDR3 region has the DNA TGCGCCAGCAGCCAAGCAGGGACTAGCGGGTCAAACAATGAGCAGTTCTTC. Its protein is CASSQAGTSGSNNEQFF.

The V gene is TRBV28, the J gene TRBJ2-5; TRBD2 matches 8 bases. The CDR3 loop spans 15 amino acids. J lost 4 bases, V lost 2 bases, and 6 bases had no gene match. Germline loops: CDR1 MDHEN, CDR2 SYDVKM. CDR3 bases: TGTGCCAGCAGTTTACTGCGGGAGGTGGGAGAGACCCAGTACTTC. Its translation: CASSLLREVGETQYF.

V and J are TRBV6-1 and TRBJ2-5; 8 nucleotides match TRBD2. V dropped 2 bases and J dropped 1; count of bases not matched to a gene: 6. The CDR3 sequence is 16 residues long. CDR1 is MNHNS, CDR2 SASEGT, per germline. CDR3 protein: CASSERVAGLQETQYF. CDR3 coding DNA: TGTGCCAGCAGTGAAAGGGTAGCGGGGCTCCAAGAGACCCAGTACTTC.

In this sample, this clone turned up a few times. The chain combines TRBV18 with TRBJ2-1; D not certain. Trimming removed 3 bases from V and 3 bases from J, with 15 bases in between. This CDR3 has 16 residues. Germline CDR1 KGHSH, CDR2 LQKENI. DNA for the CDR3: TGTGCCAGCTCACCTGGAGCTAGTCGGTACTACAATGAGCAGTTCTTC. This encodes CASSPGASRYYNEQFF.

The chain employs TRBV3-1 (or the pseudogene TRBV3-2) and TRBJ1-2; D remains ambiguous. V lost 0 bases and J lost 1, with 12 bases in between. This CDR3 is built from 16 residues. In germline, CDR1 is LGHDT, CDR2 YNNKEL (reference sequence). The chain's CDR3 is CASSQESRNLNYGYTF. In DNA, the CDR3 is TGTGCCAGCAGCCAAGAGTCCAGGAACCTTAACTATGGCTACACCTTC.

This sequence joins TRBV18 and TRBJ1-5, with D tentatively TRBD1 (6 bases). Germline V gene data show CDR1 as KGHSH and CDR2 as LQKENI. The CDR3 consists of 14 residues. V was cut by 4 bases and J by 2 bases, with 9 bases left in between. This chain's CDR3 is CASSQDSGNQPQHF. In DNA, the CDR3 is TGTGCCAGCTCACAGGACAGCGGCAATCAGCCCCAGCATTTT.

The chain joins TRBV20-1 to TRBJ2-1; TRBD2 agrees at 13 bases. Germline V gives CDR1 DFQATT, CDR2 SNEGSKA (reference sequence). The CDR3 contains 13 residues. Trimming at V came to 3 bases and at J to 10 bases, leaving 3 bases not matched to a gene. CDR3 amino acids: CSASWGLAGEQFF. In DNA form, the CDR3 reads TGCAGTGCTAGTTGGGGACTAGCGGGAGAGCAGTTCTTC.

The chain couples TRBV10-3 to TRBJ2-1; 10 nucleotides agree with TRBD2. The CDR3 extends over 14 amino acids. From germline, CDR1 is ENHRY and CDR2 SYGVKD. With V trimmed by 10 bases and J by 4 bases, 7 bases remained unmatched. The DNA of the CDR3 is TGTGCCACCCACACTAGCGGGGATTACAATGAGCAGTTCTTC. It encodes CATHTSGDYNEQFF.

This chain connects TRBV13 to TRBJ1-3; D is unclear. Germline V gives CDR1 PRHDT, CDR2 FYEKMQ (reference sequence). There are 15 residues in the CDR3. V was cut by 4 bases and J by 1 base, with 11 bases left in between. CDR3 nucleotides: TGTGCCAGCAGCTCCGTCGGTGTTTCTGGAAACACCATATATTTT. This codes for CASSSVGVSGNTIYF.

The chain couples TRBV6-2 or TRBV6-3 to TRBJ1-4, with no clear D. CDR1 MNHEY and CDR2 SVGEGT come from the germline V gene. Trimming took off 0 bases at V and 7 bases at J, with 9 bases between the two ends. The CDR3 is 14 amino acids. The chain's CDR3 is CASSYSAKSEKLFF. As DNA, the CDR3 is TGTGCCAGCAGTTACTCCGCGAAGAGTGAAAAACTGTTTTTT.

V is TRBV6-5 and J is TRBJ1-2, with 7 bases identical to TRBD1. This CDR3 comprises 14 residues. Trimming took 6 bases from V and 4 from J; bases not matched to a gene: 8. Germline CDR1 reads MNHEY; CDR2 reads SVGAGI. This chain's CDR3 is CASRRTGAGYGYTF. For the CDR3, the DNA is TGTGCCAGCAGAAGAACAGGGGCGGGCTATGGCTACACCTTC.

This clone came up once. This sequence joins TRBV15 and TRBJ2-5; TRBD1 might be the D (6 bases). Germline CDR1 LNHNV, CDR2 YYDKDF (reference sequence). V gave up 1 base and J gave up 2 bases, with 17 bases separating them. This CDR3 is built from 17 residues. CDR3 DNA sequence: TGTGCCACCAGCAGAGCCGCCGGGACAAAACAACAAGAGACCCAGTACTTC. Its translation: CATSRAAGTKQQETQYF.

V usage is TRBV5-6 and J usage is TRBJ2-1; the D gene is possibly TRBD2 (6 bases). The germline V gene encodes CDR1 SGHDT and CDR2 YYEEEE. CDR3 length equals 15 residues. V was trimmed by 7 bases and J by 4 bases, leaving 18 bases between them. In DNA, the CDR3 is TGTGCCAGCTGCGGGGTTGGGTCAGCTTACAATGAGCAGTTCTTC. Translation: CASCGVGSAYNEQFF.